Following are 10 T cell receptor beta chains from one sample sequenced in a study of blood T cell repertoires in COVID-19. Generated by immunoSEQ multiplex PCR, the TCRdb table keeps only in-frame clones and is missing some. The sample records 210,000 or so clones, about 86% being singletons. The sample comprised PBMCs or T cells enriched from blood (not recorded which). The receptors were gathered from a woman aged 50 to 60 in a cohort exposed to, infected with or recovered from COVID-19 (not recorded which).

This chain's CDR3 is CASSFTPIQGTEAFF. DNA of the CDR3: TGCGCCAGCAGCTTTACTCCGATACAGGGAACTGAAGCTTTCTTT. This chain uses TRBV5-1 with TRBJ1-1, with D possibly TRBD1 on 6 matching bases. The CDR3 is 15 residues long. The V and J ends lost 2 bases and 5 bases respectively, with 16 bases between them. Germline assignment: CDR1 SGHRS and CDR2 YFSETQ.

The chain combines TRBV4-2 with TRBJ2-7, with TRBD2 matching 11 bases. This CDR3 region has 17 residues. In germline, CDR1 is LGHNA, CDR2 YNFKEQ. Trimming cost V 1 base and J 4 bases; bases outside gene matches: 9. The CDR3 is CASSQVVAGGPQYEQYF. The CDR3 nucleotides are TGTGCCAGCAGCCAAGTAGTAGCGGGGGGGCCTCAGTACGAGCAGTACTTC.

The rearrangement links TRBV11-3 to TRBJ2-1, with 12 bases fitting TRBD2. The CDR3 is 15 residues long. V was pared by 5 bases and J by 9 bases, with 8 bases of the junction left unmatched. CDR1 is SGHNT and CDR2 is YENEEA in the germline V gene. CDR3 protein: CASSRTSGAWGEQFF. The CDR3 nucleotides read TGTGCCAGCAGCAGGACTAGCGGGGCCTGGGGTGAGCAGTTCTTC.

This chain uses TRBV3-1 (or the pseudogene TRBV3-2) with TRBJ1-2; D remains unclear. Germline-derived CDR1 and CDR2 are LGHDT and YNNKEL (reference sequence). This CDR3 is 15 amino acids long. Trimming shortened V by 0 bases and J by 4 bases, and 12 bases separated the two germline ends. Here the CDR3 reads CASSQEGRKPYGYTF. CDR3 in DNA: TGTGCCAGCAGCCAAGAGGGCAGGAAACCCTATGGCTACACCTTC.

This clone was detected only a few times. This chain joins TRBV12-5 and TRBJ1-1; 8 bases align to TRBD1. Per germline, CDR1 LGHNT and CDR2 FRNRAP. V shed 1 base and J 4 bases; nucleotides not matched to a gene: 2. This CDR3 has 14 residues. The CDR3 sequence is CASGLGQGSTEAFF. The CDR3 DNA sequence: TGTGCTAGTGGTTTGGGACAGGGGTCCACTGAAGCTTTCTTT.

The CDR3 region has the DNA TGTGCCAGCAGCCCCGGGAAAGTGTCAGAGCAGTACTTC. Translated, it gives CASSPGKVSEQYF. The rearrangement uses TRBV7-8 and TRBJ2-7; TRBD2 is a possible D gene (5 bases). V was clipped by 5 bases and J by 7 bases, with 15 bases between them. Germline-derived CDR1 and CDR2 are SGHVS and FQNEAQ. This CDR3 has 13 residues.

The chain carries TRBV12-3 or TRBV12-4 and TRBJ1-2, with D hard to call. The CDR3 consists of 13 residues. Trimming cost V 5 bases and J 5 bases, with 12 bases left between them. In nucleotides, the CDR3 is TGTGCCAGCAGTGCAACAGTGTCTTATGGCTACACCTTC. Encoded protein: CASSATVSYGYTF.

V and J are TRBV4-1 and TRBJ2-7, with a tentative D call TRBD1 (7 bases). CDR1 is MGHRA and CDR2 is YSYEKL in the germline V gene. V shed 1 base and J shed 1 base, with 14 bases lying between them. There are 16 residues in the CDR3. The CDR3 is CASSQVGGGKSYEQYF. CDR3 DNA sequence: TGCGCCAGCAGCCAAGTTGGAGGGGGCAAATCCTACGAGCAGTACTTC.

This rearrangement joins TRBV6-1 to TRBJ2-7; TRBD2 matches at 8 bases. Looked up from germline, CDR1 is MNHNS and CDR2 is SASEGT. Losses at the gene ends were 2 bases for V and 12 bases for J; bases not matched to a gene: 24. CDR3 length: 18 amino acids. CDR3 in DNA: TGTGCCAGCAGTGAAACGGGGGGGCCCCAGTTGTCTTTTCGAGTGGGGTACTTC. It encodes CASSETGGPQLSFRVGYF.

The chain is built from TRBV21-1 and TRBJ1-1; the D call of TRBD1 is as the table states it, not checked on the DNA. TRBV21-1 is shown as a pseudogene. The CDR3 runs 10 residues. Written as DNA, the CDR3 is TGTGCCAGGGACAGCTCAGAAGCTTTCTTT. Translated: CARDSSEAFF.